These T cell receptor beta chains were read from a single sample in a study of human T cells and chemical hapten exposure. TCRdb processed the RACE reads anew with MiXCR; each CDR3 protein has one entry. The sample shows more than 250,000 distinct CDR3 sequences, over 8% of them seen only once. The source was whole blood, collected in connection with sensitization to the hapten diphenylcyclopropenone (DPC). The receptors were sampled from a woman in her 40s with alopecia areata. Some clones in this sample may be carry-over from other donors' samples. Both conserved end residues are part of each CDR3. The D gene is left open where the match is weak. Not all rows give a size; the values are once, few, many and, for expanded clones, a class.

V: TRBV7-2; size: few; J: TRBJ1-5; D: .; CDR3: CASSLVVEQPQHF; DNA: TGTGCCAGCAGCTTAGTGGTGGAGCAGCCCCAGCATTTT
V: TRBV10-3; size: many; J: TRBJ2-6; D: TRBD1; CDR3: CAYHPGTGVGANVLTF; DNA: TGTGCCTACCACCCTGGGACAGGGGTAGGGGCCAACGTCCTGACTTTC
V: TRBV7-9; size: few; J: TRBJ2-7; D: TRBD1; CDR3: CAGGQGGYEQYF; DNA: TGTGCCGGGGGACAGGGCGGGTACGAGCAGTACTTC
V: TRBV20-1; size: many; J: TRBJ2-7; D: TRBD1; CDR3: CSASTGEPYEQYF; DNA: TGCAGTGCTAGTACAGGGGAACCCTACGAGCAGTACTTC
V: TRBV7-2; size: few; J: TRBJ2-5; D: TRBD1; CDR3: CASRPTGGTGETQYF; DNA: TGTGCCAGCAGGCCAACAGGGGGAACTGGGGAGACCCAGTACTTC
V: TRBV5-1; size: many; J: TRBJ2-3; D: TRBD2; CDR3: CASSLTSGKADTQYF; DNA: TGCGCCAGCAGCTTGACTAGCGGGAAAGCAGATACGCAGTATTTT
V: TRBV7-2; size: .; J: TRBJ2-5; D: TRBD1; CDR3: CASSRGQGIQETQYF; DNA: TGTGCCAGCAGCCGAGGACAGGGGATTCAAGAGACCCAGTACTTC
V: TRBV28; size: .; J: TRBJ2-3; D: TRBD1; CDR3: CASSSPGTGDTDTQYF; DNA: TGTGCCAGCAGTTCGCCCGGGACAGGGGACACAGATACGCAGTATTTT
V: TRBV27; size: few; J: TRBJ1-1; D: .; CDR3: CASRPVSGQRNTEAFF; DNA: TGTGCCAGCAGGCCAGTTAGTGGACAGAGGAACACTGAAGCTTTCTTT
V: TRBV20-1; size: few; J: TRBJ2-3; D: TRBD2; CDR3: CSARRLAGGPGRADTQYF; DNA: TGCAGTGCTCGTCGACTAGCGGGAGGGCCCGGTCGTGCGGATACGCAGTATTTT
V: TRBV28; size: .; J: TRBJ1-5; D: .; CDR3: CASGGGTAYYSNQPQHF; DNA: TGTGCCAGCGGGGGTGGAACGGCTTATTATAGCAATCAGCCCCAGCATTTT
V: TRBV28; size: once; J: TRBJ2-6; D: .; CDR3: CASLRSGANVLTF; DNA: TGTGCCAGCCTCCGGTCTGGGGCCAACGTCCTGACTTTC
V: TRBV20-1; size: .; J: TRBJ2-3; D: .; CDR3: CSARDSEYTDTQYF; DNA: TGCAGTGCTAGAGATTCGGAATACACAGATACGCAGTATTTT
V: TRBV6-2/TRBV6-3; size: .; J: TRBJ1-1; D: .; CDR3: CASCPVGNTEAFF; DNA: TGTGCCAGCTGTCCCGTGGGGAACACTGAAGCTTTCTTT
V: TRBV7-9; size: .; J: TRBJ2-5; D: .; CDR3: CASSPRKFTMKETQYF; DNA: TGTGCCAGCAGCCCCCGGAAATTCACGATGAAAGAGACCCAGTACTTC
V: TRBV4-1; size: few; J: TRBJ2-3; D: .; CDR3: CASSQETRTDTQYF; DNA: TGCGCCAGCAGCCAAGAGACCCGCACAGATACGCAGTATTTT
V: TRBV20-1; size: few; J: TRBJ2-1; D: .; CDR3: CSAPRVIGNEQFF; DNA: TGCAGTGCTCCCAGGGTGATCGGCAATGAGCAGTTCTTC
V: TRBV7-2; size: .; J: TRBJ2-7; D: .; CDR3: CASSLSAAYEQYF; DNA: TGTGCCAGCAGCTTATCCGCCGCCTACGAGCAGTACTTC
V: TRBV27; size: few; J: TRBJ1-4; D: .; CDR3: CASSRWGTALEKLFF; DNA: TGTGCCAGCTCTAGGTGGGGGACCGCGCTTGAAAAACTGTTTTTT
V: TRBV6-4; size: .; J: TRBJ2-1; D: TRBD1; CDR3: CASSEGQNSYNEQFF; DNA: TGTGCCAGCAGCGAGGGACAGAACTCCTACAATGAGCAGTTCTTC
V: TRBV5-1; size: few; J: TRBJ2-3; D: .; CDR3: CASSGGTQVTTDTQYF; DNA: TGCGCCAGCAGCGGCGGGACACAGGTGACCACAGATACGCAGTATTTT
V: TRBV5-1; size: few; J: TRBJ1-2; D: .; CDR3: CASSVETDEYGYTF; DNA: TGCGCCAGCAGTGTAGAGACGGACGAGTATGGCTACACCTTC
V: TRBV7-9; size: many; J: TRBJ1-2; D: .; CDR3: CASSAGDYGYTF; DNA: TGTGCCAGTAGCGCGGGGGACTATGGCTACACCTTC
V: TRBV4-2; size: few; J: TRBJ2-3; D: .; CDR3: CASSQESSGFTDTQYF; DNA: TGTGCCAGCAGCCAAGAGTCCTCAGGATTCACAGATACGCAGTATTTT
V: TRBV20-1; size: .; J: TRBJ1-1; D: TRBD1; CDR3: CSARRSPGQHTEAFF; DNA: TGCAGTGCTAGGCGGAGCCCGGGACAGCACACTGAAGCTTTCTTT
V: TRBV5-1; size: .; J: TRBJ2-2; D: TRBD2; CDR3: CASSLLAGANTGELFF; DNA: TGCGCCAGCAGCCTGCTAGCGGGAGCGAACACCGGGGAGCTGTTTTTT
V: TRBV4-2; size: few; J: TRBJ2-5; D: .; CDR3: CASSPTGTQAGETQYF; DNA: TGTGCCAGCAGCCCGACCGGGACCCAAGCGGGAGAGACCCAGTACTTC
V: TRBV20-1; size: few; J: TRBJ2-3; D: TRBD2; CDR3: CSAKLASSTDTQYF; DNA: TGCAGTGCTAAACTAGCGTCTAGCACAGATACGCAGTATTTT
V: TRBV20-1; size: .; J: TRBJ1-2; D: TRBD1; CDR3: CSARDRTGLGYTF; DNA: TGCAGTGCTAGAGATCGGACAGGGCTTGGCTACACCTTC
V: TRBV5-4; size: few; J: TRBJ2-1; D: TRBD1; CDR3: CASSPGQAFGEQFF; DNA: TGTGCCAGCAGCCCGGGACAGGCTTTTGGTGAGCAGTTCTTC
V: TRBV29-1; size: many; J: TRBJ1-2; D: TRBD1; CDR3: CSVKTTPQDRGGYGYTF; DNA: TGCAGCGTCAAAACGACCCCCCAAGACAGGGGGGGCTATGGCTACACCTTC
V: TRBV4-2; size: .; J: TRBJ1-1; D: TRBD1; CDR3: CASSHQGGQADTEAFF; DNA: TGTGCCAGCAGCCACCAAGGCGGACAGGCGGACACTGAAGCTTTCTTT
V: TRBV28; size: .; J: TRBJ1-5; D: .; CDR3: CASVTQGHQAQHF; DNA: TGTGCCAGCGTTACCCAGGGGCACCAGGCCCAGCATTTT
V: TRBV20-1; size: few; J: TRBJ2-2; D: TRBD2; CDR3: CSVPRLAGPTGELFF; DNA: TGCAGTGTGCCCAGACTAGCGGGACCCACCGGGGAGCTGTTTTTT
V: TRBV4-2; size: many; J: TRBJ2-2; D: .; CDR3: CASSQAPAGGLATGELFF; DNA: TGTGCCAGCAGCCAAGCCCCAGCAGGTGGACTGGCCACCGGGGAGCTGTTTTTT
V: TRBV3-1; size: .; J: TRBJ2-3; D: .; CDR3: CASSSEGTDTQYF; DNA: TGTGCCAGCAGCTCGGAGGGCACAGATACGCAGTATTTT
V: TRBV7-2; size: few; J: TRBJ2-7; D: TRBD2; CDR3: CASGTTGGGYEQYF; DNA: TGTGCCAGCGGAACCACGGGAGGCGGCTACGAGCAGTACTTC
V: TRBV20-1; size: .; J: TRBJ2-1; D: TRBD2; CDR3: CSAKGAGLAGYNEQFF; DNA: TGCAGTGCTAAGGGGGCTGGACTAGCGGGATACAATGAGCAGTTCTTC
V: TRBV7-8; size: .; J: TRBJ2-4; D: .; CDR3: CASSLGAWGGKNIQYF; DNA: TGTGCCAGCAGCTTAGGGGCTTGGGGAGGCAAAAACATTCAGTACTTC
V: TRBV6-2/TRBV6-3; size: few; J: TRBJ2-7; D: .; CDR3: CASSPESSEEQYF; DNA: TGTGCCAGCAGTCCAGAGAGCTCTGAGGAGCAGTACTTC
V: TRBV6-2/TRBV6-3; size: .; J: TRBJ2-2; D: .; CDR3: CASSYPRESGELFF; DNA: TGTGCCAGCAGTTACCCACGGGAGTCCGGGGAGCTGTTTTTT
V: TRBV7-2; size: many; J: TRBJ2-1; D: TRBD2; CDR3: CASSRVPGLAGVDEQFF; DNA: TGTGCCAGCAGTCGTGTCCCGGGACTAGCGGGAGTCGATGAGCAGTTCTTC
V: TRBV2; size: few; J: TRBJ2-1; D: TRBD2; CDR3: CASSELAGRNEQFF; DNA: TGTGCCAGCAGTGAACTAGCGGGGCGGAATGAGCAGTTCTTC
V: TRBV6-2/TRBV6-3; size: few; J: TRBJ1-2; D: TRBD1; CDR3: CASRRGQVIYGYTF; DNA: TGTGCCAGCAGACGAGGACAGGTGATCTATGGCTACACCTTC
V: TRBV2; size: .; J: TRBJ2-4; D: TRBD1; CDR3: CASSDGTGGAKNIQYF; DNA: TGTGCCAGCAGTGACGGGACAGGGGGTGCCAAAAACATTCAGTACTTC
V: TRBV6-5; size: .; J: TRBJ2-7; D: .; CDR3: CASSPSSGAGYEQYF; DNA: TGTGCCAGCAGTCCATCTTCGGGGGCTGGCTACGAGCAGTACTTC
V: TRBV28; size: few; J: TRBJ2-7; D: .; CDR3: CASSLRDYEQYF; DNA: TGTGCCAGCAGTTTGCGAGACTACGAGCAGTACTTC
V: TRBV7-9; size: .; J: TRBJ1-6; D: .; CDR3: CASSSINWDNSPLHF; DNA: TGTGCCAGCAGCTCTATCAATTGGGACAATTCACCCCTCCACTTT
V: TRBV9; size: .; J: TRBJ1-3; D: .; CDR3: CASSVEQAFSSGNTIYF; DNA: TGTGCCAGCAGCGTAGAACAGGCATTCAGCTCTGGAAACACCATATATTTT
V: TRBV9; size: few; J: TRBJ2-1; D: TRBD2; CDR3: CASSGTSTYEQFF; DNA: TGTGCCAGCAGCGGGACTAGTACCTATGAGCAGTTCTTC
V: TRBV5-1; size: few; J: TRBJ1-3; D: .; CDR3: CASTSGNTIYF; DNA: TGCGCCAGCACATCCGGAAACACCATATATTTT
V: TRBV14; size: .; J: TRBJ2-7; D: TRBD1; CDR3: CASSQHTGTAYEQYF; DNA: TGTGCCAGCAGCCAGCACACCGGGACAGCCTACGAGCAGTACTTC
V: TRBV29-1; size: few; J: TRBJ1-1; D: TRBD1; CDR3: CSVVRGTGNTEAFF; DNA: TGCAGCGTTGTCCGCGGGACAGGGAACACTGAAGCTTTCTTT
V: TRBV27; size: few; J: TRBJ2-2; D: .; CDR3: CASSLLGAVTGELFF; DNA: TGTGCCAGCAGTTTGTTGGGGGCCGTGACCGGGGAGCTGTTTTTT
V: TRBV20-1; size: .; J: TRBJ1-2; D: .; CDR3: CSARGAGYGYTF; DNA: TGCAGTGCTAGAGGGGCAGGCTATGGCTACACCTTC
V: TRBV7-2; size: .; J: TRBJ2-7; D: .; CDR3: CASSTSVFEYEQYF; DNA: TGTGCCAGCAGCACATCTGTTTTCGAGTACGAGCAGTACTTC